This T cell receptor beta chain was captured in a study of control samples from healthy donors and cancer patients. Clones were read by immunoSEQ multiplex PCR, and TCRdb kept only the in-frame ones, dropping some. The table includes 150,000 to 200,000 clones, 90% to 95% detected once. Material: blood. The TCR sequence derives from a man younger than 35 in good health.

The CDR3 here is CASIPSLPGAVDTQYF. The CDR3 region has the DNA TGTGCCAGCATTCCAAGTCTCCCGGGGGCGGTAGATACGCAGTATTTT. The rearrangement joins TRBV28 to TRBJ2-3; the D call may be TRBD1 or TRBD2 (6 bases each). The CDR3 contains 16 residues. Trimming cost V 7 bases and J 5 bases, with 22 bases left between them. Germline CDR1 is MDHEN and CDR2 is SYDVKM.